These 8 T cell receptor beta chains originate from one sample sequenced in a study of OX40 agonist ivuxolimab in advanced cancers. Assay used: immunoSEQ multiplex PCR; TCRdb lists only in-frame clones, some missing. Here the sample spans some 66,000 clones, 85% being singletons. Specimen: CD4+ or CD8+ T cells sorted from blood, collected in a trial of the OX40 agonist ivuxolimab. These receptor sequences come from an adult with an advanced solid tumor such as melanoma, head and neck, liver or kidney cancer.

The V gene is TRBV7-2, the J gene TRBJ1-4; no definite D call. CDR1 is SGHTA and CDR2 is FQGNSA in the germline V gene. The CDR3 consists of 13 residues. Between the trimmed V and J ends, which lost 1 base and 8 bases, there was a span of 8 bases. The chain's CDR3 is CASSLGGSEKLFF. CDR3 sequence (DNA): TGTGCCAGCAGCTTAGGGGGATCGGAAAAACTGTTTTTT.

The J gene is TRBJ1-2, the V gene TRBV6-5, with TRBD1 matching over 7 bases. Germline trimming cut 5 bases from V and 8 bases from J; bases unmatched to any gene: 8. Per germline, CDR1 MNHEY and CDR2 SVGAGI. There are 13 residues in the CDR3. The chain's CDR3 is CASSKEGARGYTF. CDR3 in DNA: TGTGCCAGCAGTAAAGAGGGGGCGAGGGGCTACACCTTC.

The V gene is TRBV7-8, the J gene TRBJ1-3, with a tentative D call TRBD1 (5 bases). V lost 6 bases, J lost 3 bases, and 18 bases lay in between. The germline V gene encodes CDR1 SGHVS and CDR2 FQNEAQ. The CDR3 has 16 amino acids. The CDR3 bases are TGTGCCAGCAGACAAGGATCCGTGACAGTTGGAAACACCATATATTTT. It translates to CASRQGSVTVGNTIYF.

The V call is TRBV5-4, the J call TRBJ2-3, with D tentatively TRBD1 or TRBD2 (5 bases each). The CDR3 covers 15 residues. V lost 6 bases, J lost 1 base, and 15 bases lay in between. Germline assignment: CDR1 SGHNT and CDR2 YYREEE (reference sequence). DNA of the CDR3: TGTGCCAGCACAGAAGAGGGGTTGGGCACAGATACGCAGTATTTT. Its protein product is CASTEEGLGTDTQYF.

The gene calls are TRBV5-5 and TRBJ1-4; TRBD1 matches 8 bases. V lost 4 bases and J lost 5; bases outside the gene matches: 7. The CDR3 has 15 amino acids. Looked up from germline, CDR1 is SGHKS and CDR2 is YYEKEE (reference sequence). CDR3 in amino acids: CASSPVGQGNEKLFF. CDR3 nucleotides: TGTGCCAGCAGCCCGGTAGGACAGGGAAATGAAAAACTGTTTTTT. Filled out from reference TRBV5-5 and TRBJ1-4, the complete variable domain reads DAGVTQSPTHLIKTRGQQVTLRCSPISGHKSVSWYQQVLGQGPQFIFQYYEKEERGRGNFPDRFSARQFPNYSSELNVNALLLGDSALYLCASSPVGQGNEKLFFGSGTQLSVL.

This rearrangement joins TRBV5-5 to TRBJ2-5, with D possibly being TRBD2 (5 bases). This CDR3 spans 15 amino acids. Trimming left V 2 bases short and J 1 base short, with 12 bases between. In germline, CDR1 is SGHKS, CDR2 YYEKEE (reference sequence). CDR3 protein: CASSFSASPQETQYF. DNA for the CDR3: TGTGCCAGCAGCTTCTCGGCTAGCCCCCAAGAGACCCAGTACTTC.

This rearrangement joins TRBV6-1 to TRBJ1-2, with 8 bases fitting TRBD1. V shed 3 bases, J shed 7 bases, and the junction held 10 bases outside the gene matches. Germline CDR1 reads MNHNS; CDR2 reads SASEGT. The CDR3 has 15 residues. In nucleotides, the CDR3 is TGTGCCAGCAGTGACCCGGACAGGGCAGCAATTGGCTACACCTTC. This encodes CASSDPDRAAIGYTF.

The rearrangement joins TRBV6-5 to TRBJ1-6; the D gene is possibly TRBD1 (6 bases). V was clipped by 2 bases and J by 0 bases, with 8 bases between them. The CDR3 spans 16 residues. CDR1 and CDR2 (germline): MNHEY, SVGAGI. The CDR3 coding sequence is TGTGCCAGCAGTTACAAGGACAGCTCCTATAATTCACCCCTCCACTTT. Translation gives CASSYKDSSYNSPLHF.